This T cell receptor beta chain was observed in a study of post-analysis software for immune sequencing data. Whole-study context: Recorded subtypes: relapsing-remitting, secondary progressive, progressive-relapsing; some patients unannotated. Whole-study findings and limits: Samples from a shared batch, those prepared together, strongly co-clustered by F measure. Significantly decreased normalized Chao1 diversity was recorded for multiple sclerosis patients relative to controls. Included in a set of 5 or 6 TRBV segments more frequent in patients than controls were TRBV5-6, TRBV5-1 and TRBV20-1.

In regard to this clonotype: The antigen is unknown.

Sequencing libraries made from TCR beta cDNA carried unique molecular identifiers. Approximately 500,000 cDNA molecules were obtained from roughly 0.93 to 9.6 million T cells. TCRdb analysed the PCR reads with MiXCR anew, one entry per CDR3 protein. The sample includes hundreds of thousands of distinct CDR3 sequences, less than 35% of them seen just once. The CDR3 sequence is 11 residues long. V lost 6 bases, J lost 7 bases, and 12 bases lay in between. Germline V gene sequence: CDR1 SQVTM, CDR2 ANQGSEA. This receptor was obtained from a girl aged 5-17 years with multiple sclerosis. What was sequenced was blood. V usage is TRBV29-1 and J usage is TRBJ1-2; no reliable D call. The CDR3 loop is CSVIIEGGYTF. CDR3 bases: TGCAGCGTAATAATAGAGGGTGGCTACACCTTC.